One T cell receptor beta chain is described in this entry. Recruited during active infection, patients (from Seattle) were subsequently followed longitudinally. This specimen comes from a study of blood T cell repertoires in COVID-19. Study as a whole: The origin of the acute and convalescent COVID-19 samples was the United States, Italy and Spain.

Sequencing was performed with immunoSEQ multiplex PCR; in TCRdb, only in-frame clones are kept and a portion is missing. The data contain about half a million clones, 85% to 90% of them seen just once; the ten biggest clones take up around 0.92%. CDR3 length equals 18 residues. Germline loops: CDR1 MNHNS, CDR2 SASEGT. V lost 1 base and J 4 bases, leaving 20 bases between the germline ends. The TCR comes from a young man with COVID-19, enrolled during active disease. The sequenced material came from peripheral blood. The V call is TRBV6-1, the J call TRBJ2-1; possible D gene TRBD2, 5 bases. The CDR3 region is CASSEGRLRARRYNEQFF. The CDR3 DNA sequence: TGTGCCAGCAGTGAAGGTCGTTTGAGGGCTAGAAGGTACAATGAGCAGTTCTTC.